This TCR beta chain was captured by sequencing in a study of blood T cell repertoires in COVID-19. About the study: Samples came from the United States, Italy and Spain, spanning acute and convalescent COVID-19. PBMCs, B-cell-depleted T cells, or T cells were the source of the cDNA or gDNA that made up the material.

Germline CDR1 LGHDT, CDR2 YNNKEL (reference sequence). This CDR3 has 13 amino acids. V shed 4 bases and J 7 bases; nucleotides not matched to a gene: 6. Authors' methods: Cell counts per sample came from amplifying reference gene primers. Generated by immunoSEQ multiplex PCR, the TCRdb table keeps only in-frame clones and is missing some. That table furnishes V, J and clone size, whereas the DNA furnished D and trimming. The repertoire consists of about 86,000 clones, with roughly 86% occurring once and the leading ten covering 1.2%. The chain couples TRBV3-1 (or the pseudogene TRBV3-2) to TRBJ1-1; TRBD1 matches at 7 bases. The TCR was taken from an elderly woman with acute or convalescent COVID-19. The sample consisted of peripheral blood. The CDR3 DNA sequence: TGTGCCAGCAGCCCCGGGACAGCTAATGAAGCTTTCTTT. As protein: CASSPGTANEAFF.